What follows describes a single TCR beta chain. In the original processing: Counts of nucleated cells, estimated from reference gene primer amplification, were obtained. Assay used: immunoSEQ multiplex PCR; TCRdb lists only in-frame clones, some missing. V, J and clone size were drawn from that table, and D and trimming were deduced from the DNA. The sample gives some 370,000 clones, 70% to 90% of which show up once; over 9.5% is in the top ten. Between the trimmed V and J ends, which lost 3 bases and 1 base, there was a span of 10 bases. Germline loops: CDR1 SGHRS, CDR2 YFSETQ. The CDR3 spans 14 residues. These data are taken from a study of blood T cell repertoires in COVID-19.

The rearrangement joins TRBV5-1 to TRBJ1-1; D ambiguous. This clonotype was sampled from a woman aged 25 to 39 with COVID-19, enrolled during active disease. Sequencing used peripheral blood. CDR3 coding DNA: TGCGCCAGCAGCTCATCCGGGTGGAACACTGAAGCTTTCTTT. Translated, it gives CASSSSGWNTEAFF.